The present T cell receptor beta chain was sequenced within a study of T cell repertoires in cytomegalovirus infection. Looking at the study overall: Indicated by public TCR beta signatures were CMV infection and matching HLA type. General study points: In two of eight donors, the top clonotype was HLA-C-restricted CMV-specific.

As to this clonotype: The antigen is unknown.

TCRdb processed the reads anew with MiXCR; each CDR3 protein has one entry. The profile shows about 830,000 distinct CDR3 sequences, 32% of them singletons. The clonotype comes from a human donor in good health (CMV status not recorded). Some clones in this sample may be carry-over from other donors' samples. The specimen comprised cultured CD8+ T cells from PBMCs, sampled from culture after CMV antigen stimulation.

CDR3: CSARPRLNTGELFF. The CDR3 nucleotides are TGCAGTGCTAGACCTAGATTGAACACCGGGGAGCTGTTTTTT. This chain joins TRBV20-1 and TRBJ2-2; no reliable D call. Trimming took 2 bases from V and 1 from J, leaving 8 bases between them. From germline, CDR1 is DFQATT and CDR2 SNEGSKA (reference sequence). The CDR3 is made up of 14 amino acids.